This note documents a single TCR beta chain sequence. Antigen specificity is unknown. The data were obtained in a study of CD8+CD57+ T cells in acquired aplastic anemia. Across the whole study: The study obtained an average of approximately 2.9 ug of DNA from sorted CD4+ and CD8+ cells.

Profiles of TCR beta VDJ and CDR3 were generated from a genomic DNA template. One entry per CDR3 protein results from TCRdb running MiXCR on the reads. The data contain about 210,000 distinct CDR3 sequences, around 63% of them singletons. Germline V CDR1 and CDR2: DFQATT, SNEGSKA (reference sequence). The J segment lost 3 bases and the V segment lost 2 bases, leaving 6 bases of the junction unmatched. This CDR3 comprises 14 residues. Study-wide findings and caveats: A set of about 30 CD8+ CDR3 sequences was shared between patients and controls, and these sequences appeared highly expressed in patients.

The sample was sorted CD4+, CD8+, or CD8+CD57+ T cells (not recorded which) from PBMCs. The chain links TRBV20-1 to TRBJ1-2; 7 bases align to TRBD1. The sequence was collected from a human donor in good health. As DNA, the CDR3 is TGCAGTGCTAGACTGACAGGGTATGACTATGGCTACACCTTC. It codes for CSARLTGYDYGYTF.